Below are 12 T cell receptor beta chains sequenced from a single sample in a study of cytomegalovirus exposure and HLA in healthy donors. Assay used: immunoSEQ multiplex PCR; TCRdb lists only in-frame clones, some missing. The sample yields over 150,000 clones, 85% to 90% seen once. The sequenced sample consisted of PBMCs. These receptors came from a young woman in good health and CMV-seronegative.

The CDR3 region has the DNA TGCGCCAGCAGCCAAGATGTGGAGACTGAAGCTTTCTTT. Protein sequence: CASSQDVETEAFF. The chain links TRBV4-1 to TRBJ1-1; D unresolved. The V gene's germline CDR1 is MGHRA and CDR2 YSYEKL. Deletions cut 0 bases from V and 5 bases from J, with 7 bases between. The CDR3 is made up of 13 amino acids.

In DNA form, the CDR3 reads TGCGCCAGCAGCCCCCAATCGGGGGCAGGGGCCAAAAACATTCAGTACTTC. It encodes CASSPQSGAGAKNIQYF. The chain is built from TRBV5-1 and TRBJ2-4; D possibly uses TRBD1 or TRBD2 (6 bases each). Trimming left V 4 bases short and J 1 base short, with 18 bases between. The V gene's germline CDR1 is SGHRS and CDR2 YFSETQ. There are 17 residues in the CDR3.

The chain couples TRBV5-6 to TRBJ2-1; TRBD2 is a possible D gene (5 bases). Trimming left V 0 bases short and J 0 bases short, with 10 bases between. Per the germline V gene, CDR1 is SGHDT and CDR2 is YYEEEE. CDR3 length: 16 residues. The CDR3, as DNA: TGTGCCAGCAGCTTGGAGGGAGCTTACTCCTACAATGAGCAGTTCTTC. This translates into CASSLEGAYSYNEQFF.

The chain combines TRBV7-9 with TRBJ1-4; D is unclear. CDR3 length: 15 residues. Germline CDR1 reads SEHNR; CDR2 reads FQNEAQ (reference sequence). V was cut by 5 bases and J by 3 bases, with 13 bases left in between. The CDR3: CASSEGSTANEKLFF. CDR3 coding DNA: TGTGCCAGCAGCGAGGGCTCCACAGCTAATGAAAAACTGTTTTTT.

This clone was seen once. The J gene is TRBJ2-3, the V gene TRBV10-3; D is possibly TRBD2 (5 bases). The germline gives CDR1 ENHRY, CDR2 SYGVKD. Trimming cost V 3 bases and J 0 bases, with 7 bases left between them. The CDR3 covers 14 residues. The CDR3 sequence: CAISDPGSTDTQYF. The CDR3 bases are TGTGCCATCAGTGACCCGGGAAGCACAGATACGCAGTATTTT.

The V gene is TRBV2, the J gene TRBJ2-7; TRBD2 agrees at 8 bases. The V gene end was trimmed by 8 bases and the J gene end by 3 bases; junction bases not matched to a gene: 15. Looked up from germline, CDR1 is SNHLY and CDR2 is FYNNEI. The CDR3 contains 16 residues. CDR3: CASCPASGRRYYEQYF. In DNA, the CDR3 is TGTGCCAGCTGTCCGGCTAGCGGGCGACGATACTACGAGCAGTACTTC. The full variable domain, its missing parts supplied by reference TRBV2 and TRBJ2-7, is EPEVTQTPSHQVTQMGQEVILRCVPISNHLYFYWYRQILGQKVEFLVSFYNNEISEKSEIFDDQFSVERPDGSNFTLKIRSTKLEDSAMYFCASCPASGRRYYEQYFGPGTRLTVT.

This chain joins TRBV7-2 and TRBJ1-2; 7 bases map to TRBD1. CDR1 SGHTA and CDR2 FQGNSA come from the germline V gene. The CDR3 is 17 residues long. V dropped 0 bases and J dropped 2; count of bases not matched to a gene: 9. The CDR3 here is CASSLAAPMTGNYGYTF. Here the CDR3 DNA reads TGTGCCAGCAGCTTAGCGGCCCCCATGACAGGGAACTATGGCTACACCTTC.

This clone was picked up a small number of times. The chain couples TRBV5-1 to TRBJ2-3, with TRBD2 identical over 10 bases. Germline CDR1 reads SGHRS; CDR2 reads YFSETQ. The CDR3 contains 16 residues. J was trimmed by 0 bases and V by 4 bases; bases with no gene match: 5. The chain's CDR3 is CASSPGLAASTDTQYF. The CDR3 DNA follows: TGCGCCAGCAGCCCAGGACTAGCGGCTAGCACAGATACGCAGTATTTT.

In its sample, this clone was seen once. The rearrangement joins TRBV27 to TRBJ2-7; perhaps TRBD1 as D (6 bases). CDR3 length: 13 residues. CDR1 MNHEY and CDR2 SMNVEV come from the germline V gene (reference sequence). V dropped 5 bases and J dropped 2 bases, with 10 bases sitting between them. As DNA, the CDR3 is TGTGCCAGCAGTCCCGGACAGACCTACGAGCAGTACTTC. Its translation: CASSPGQTYEQYF.

Of note for this clone: Other DNA sequences in the same sample also yield this CDR3. V usage is TRBV4-1 and J usage is TRBJ2-7; TRBD1 agrees at 9 bases. Germline trimming cut 2 bases from V and 5 bases from J; bases unmatched to any gene: 1. The CDR3 has 13 residues. Germline V gives CDR1 MGHRA, CDR2 YSYEKL. The DNA of the CDR3 is TGCGCCAGCAGCCAAAGGACAGGGGACGAGCAGTACTTC. The encoded protein is CASSQRTGDEQYF.

This clone was seen a single time. V gene TRBV5-6 combines with J gene TRBJ2-7, with TRBD2 matching 11 bases. CDR3 length: 16 residues. The V gene end was trimmed by 3 bases and the J gene end by 4 bases; junction bases not matched to a gene: 9. Germline values: CDR1 SGHDT, CDR2 YYEEEE. The CDR3 sequence is CASSSYGTSGSYEQYF. CDR3 sequence (DNA): TGTGCCAGCAGCTCATACGGGACTAGCGGTTCTTACGAGCAGTACTTC.

The chain recombines TRBV4-2 with TRBJ1-1; maybe TRBD1 (5 bases). From germline, CDR1 is LGHNA and CDR2 YNFKEQ. This CDR3 is built from 16 residues. Trimming stripped 1 base from V and 2 bases from J, with 14 bases between. The CDR3 here is CASSQVSGGPNTEAFF. In DNA form, the CDR3 reads TGTGCCAGCAGCCAAGTGTCCGGGGGTCCCAACACTGAAGCTTTCTTT.